These 5 T cell receptor beta chains were sequenced from one sample in a study of blood T cell repertoires in COVID-19. Assay used: immunoSEQ multiplex PCR; TCRdb lists only in-frame clones, some missing. The sample carries tens of thousands of clones, about four fifths recorded once. The specimen sequenced was peripheral blood. The source of these receptors is a woman aged 55-75 years with acute or convalescent COVID-19.

This chain joins TRBV27 and TRBJ2-7, with D maybe TRBD1 (5 bases). Germline loops: CDR1 MNHEY, CDR2 SMNVEV (reference sequence). The CDR3 consists of 15 residues. The V end lost 1 base, the J end lost 0 bases, and 10 bases lay between the germline ends. The CDR3 DNA sequence: TGTGCCAGCAGTTTATTACAGGCAGCCTCCTACGAGCAGTACTTC. Its translation: CASSLLQAASYEQYF.

The gene calls are TRBV6-1 and TRBJ2-2; 9 nucleotides align to TRBD1. Looked up from germline, CDR1 is MNHNS and CDR2 is SASEGT. Unmatched junction bases numbered 2, after V lost 2 bases and J lost 1 base. The CDR3 covers 16 residues. In nucleotides, the CDR3 is TGTGCCAGCAGTGAATGGGGACAGGGGAACACCGGGGAGCTGTTTTTT. Protein product: CASSEWGQGNTGELFF.

The V gene is TRBV7-9, the J gene TRBJ2-2; TRBD1 matches 7 bases. CDR1 is SEHNR, CDR2 FQNEAQ, per germline (reference sequence). This CDR3 has 16 amino acids. Trimming took 8 bases from V and 0 from J; bases not matched to a gene: 9. This chain's CDR3 is CASGRTGTANTGELFF. CDR3 in DNA: TGTGCCAGCGGCCGAACCGGGACAGCGAACACCGGGGAGCTGTTTTTT.

The V call is TRBV2, the J call TRBJ1-2; 7 nucleotides line up with TRBD1. This CDR3 has 15 amino acids. Unmatched junction bases numbered 14, after V lost 5 bases and J lost 8 bases. CDR1 and CDR2 (germline): SNHLY, FYNNEI. The CDR3 DNA sequence: TGTGCCAGCAGTACCCTTACAGGGGCTGTGTTCGGCTACACCTTC. Residues: CASSTLTGAVFGYTF.

Only one count was recorded for this clone. The CDR3 DNA sequence: TGTGCCAGCAGCATCTCTGGAAACACCATATATTTT. Its protein product is CASSISGNTIYF. J is TRBJ1-3 and V is TRBV28; D call uncertain. Trimming stripped 6 bases from V and 0 bases from J, with 3 bases between. Germline V CDR1 and CDR2: MDHEN, SYDVKM. The CDR3 extends over 12 amino acids.